What follows are 27 T cell receptor beta chains derived from one specimen sequenced in a study of T-cell memory formation after mild COVID-19. TCRdb re-analysed the 5' RACE reads in MiXCR, keeping a single row per CDR3 protein. The data contain fewer than 700,000 distinct CDR3 sequences, about 20% of them singletons. The specimen was PBMCs or a T cell subset sorted from them (not recorded which). These TCRs come from an adult woman who had mild COVID-19 (a few samples of this study predate the infection). Cell type and time point are not known.

The chain links TRBV29-1 to TRBJ2-7; 7 positions match TRBD1. The CDR3 has 14 residues. J was trimmed by 7 bases and V by 0 bases; bases with no gene match: 9. Germline CDR1 reads SQVTM; CDR2 reads ANQGSEA. The chain's CDR3 is CSVEDTSGGGEQYF. CDR3 sequence (DNA): TGCAGCGTTGAAGATACGTCAGGGGGTGGTGAGCAGTACTTC.

This clonotype was observed many times. The chain recombines TRBV29-1 with TRBJ2-1, with D possibly matching TRBD2 (6 bases). CDR1 SQVTM and CDR2 ANQGSEA come from the germline V gene. The CDR3 is made up of 14 amino acids. Trimming shortened V by 4 bases and J by 0 bases, and 10 bases separated the two germline ends. CDR3 nucleotide sequence: TGCAGCGTTGCCGCCGGGGGCTCCTACAATGAGCAGTTCTTC. Protein: CSVAAGGSYNEQFF.

The CDR3 region is CASSLAPVGGTNEKLFF. For the CDR3, the DNA is TGTGCCAGCAGTTTAGCTCCTGTAGGGGGCACTAATGAAAAACTGTTTTTT. This rearrangement joins TRBV27 to TRBJ1-4; 7 bases are a match to TRBD1. Germline CDR1 reads MNHEY; CDR2 reads SMNVEV (reference sequence). V lost 2 bases to trimming and J lost 2 bases; unmatched junction nucleotides: 8. The CDR3 is made up of 17 amino acids.

As DNA, the CDR3 is TGTGCCACCAGTCGTGGCTATAGCAATCAGCCCCAGCATTTT. Amino acids: CATSRGYSNQPQHF. The chain combines TRBV24-1 with TRBJ1-5, with D hard to call. Trimming removed 6 bases from V and 0 bases from J, with 8 bases in between. This CDR3 is 14 amino acids long. Per germline, CDR1 KGHDR and CDR2 SFDVKD.

CDR3 protein: CSSSVRPQETQYF. The CDR3 coding sequence is TGCAGCTCTTCGGTCAGGCCGCAAGAGACCCAGTACTTC. This chain uses TRBV29-1 with TRBJ2-5; D unresolved. The CDR3 has 13 amino acids. The V gene's germline CDR1 is SQVTM and CDR2 ANQGSEA. The ends were cut back, 8 bases at V and 2 bases at J, with 15 bases in the middle.

This clonotype was observed a handful of times. The chain has TRBV20-1 and TRBJ2-1; 8 nucleotides match TRBD2. In germline, CDR1 is DFQATT, CDR2 SNEGSKA (reference sequence). This CDR3 has 14 residues. The ends lost 5 bases at V and 8 bases at J; junction bases unmatched: 11. The CDR3: CSAPGRGGWYEQFF. CDR3 DNA: TGCAGTGCTCCGGGCCGCGGGGGGTGGTATGAGCAGTTCTTC.

V usage is TRBV7-8 and J usage is TRBJ1-1; 8 nucleotides align to TRBD1. The CDR3 has 13 amino acids. In germline, CDR1 is SGHVS, CDR2 FQNEAQ. Germline trimming cut 8 bases from V and 4 bases from J; bases unmatched to any gene: 6. Written as DNA, the CDR3 is TGTGCCAGCGGACTCGGACAGGGCACTGAAGCTTTCTTT. Encoded protein: CASGLGQGTEAFF.

V is TRBV29-1 and J is TRBJ1-1; D gene ambiguous. The ends were cut back, 0 bases at V and 1 base at J, with 6 bases in the middle. The CDR3 runs to 13 residues. Per the germline V gene, CDR1 is SQVTM and CDR2 is ANQGSEA. CDR3 protein: CSVEDIGNTEAFF. The CDR3 nucleotides are TGCAGCGTTGAAGATATAGGGAACACTGAAGCTTTCTTT.

This clonotype was counted a few times. The chain carries TRBV6-5 and TRBJ2-7, with 13 nucleotides matching TRBD2. After removal of 6 bases from V and 6 bases from J, the junction contained 11 bases not matched to a gene. The CDR3 contains 16 residues. Germline V lookup: CDR1 MNHEY, CDR2 SVGAGI. The CDR3 bases are TGTGCCAGCAGCGCCTCCGGACTAGCGGGGGTAGGCGAGCAGTACTTC. Translation gives CASSASGLAGVGEQYF.

This clonotype was found many times. V is TRBV7-9 and J is TRBJ2-7; 7 nucleotides line up with TRBD1. Germline assignment: CDR1 SEHNR and CDR2 FQNEAQ (reference sequence). The CDR3 loop spans 13 amino acids. V shed 5 bases and J 0 bases; nucleotides not matched to a gene: 1. The CDR3 DNA reads TGTGCCAGCAGCCGACAGGGCTCCTACGAGCAGTACTTC. Translation gives CASSRQGSYEQYF.

This clonotype was counted only a few times. The germline gene is not matched at one end of the junction; a read error may be the cause. V is TRBV5-1 and J is TRBJ1-1; tentatively, D is TRBD1 (5 bases). Germline CDR1 reads SGHRS; CDR2 reads YFSETQ. This CDR3 is built from 14 residues. Written as DNA, the CDR3 is TGCGCCAGCAGCTTGGACGGGGCTTGGACTGAAGTTTTCTTT. Its translation is CASSLDGAWTEVFF.

This clonotype was seen more than once but under ten times. The chain links TRBV5-6 to TRBJ2-2; D is unresolved. This CDR3 is built from 13 residues. The ends were cut back, 0 bases at V and 6 bases at J, with 6 bases in the middle. Germline assignment: CDR1 SGHDT and CDR2 YYEEEE. The CDR3 spells CASSLARAGELFF. The CDR3 DNA is TGTGCCAGCAGCTTGGCCCGGGCCGGGGAGCTGTTTTTT.

This clonotype was picked up a small number of times. The J gene is TRBJ2-3, the V gene TRBV7-3; 9 bases line up with TRBD1. Germline V lookup: CDR1 SGHTA, CDR2 FQGTGA. The V gene end was trimmed by 1 base and the J gene end by 4 bases; junction bases not matched to a gene: 9. This CDR3 comprises 17 residues. This CDR3 is CASSLRIQGAWADTQYF. CDR3 coding DNA: TGTGCCAGCAGCTTAAGAATACAGGGGGCTTGGGCAGATACGCAGTATTTT.

For the CDR3, the DNA is TGTGCCAGCACCCTGGGGGGGGCCCACAATGAGCAGTTCTTC. The encoded protein is CASTLGGAHNEQFF. The rearrangement uses TRBV7-6 and TRBJ2-1, with TRBD2 as a possible D gene (7 bases). Trimming removed 7 bases from V and 5 bases from J, with 15 bases in between. This CDR3 region has 14 residues. CDR1 and CDR2 (germline): SGHVS, FNYEAQ.

The chain joins TRBV5-1 to TRBJ2-7; possibly TRBD1 for D (6 bases). The CDR3 has 14 amino acids. Trimming shortened V by 1 base and J by 4 bases, and 12 bases separated the two germline ends. CDR1 is SGHRS and CDR2 is YFSETQ in the germline V gene. This chain's CDR3 is CASSLFPGAYEQYF. The CDR3 DNA reads as TGCGCCAGCAGCTTGTTCCCAGGGGCGTACGAGCAGTACTTC.

The CDR3 DNA sequence: TGCAGTGCTAGAGATCGGGTGATGCTAGGGGGGGAGACCCAGTACTTC. This encodes CSARDRVMLGGETQYF. The J gene is TRBJ2-5, the V gene TRBV20-1; either TRBD1 or TRBD2 may supply D (6 bases each). Deletions cut 0 bases from V and 5 bases from J, with 19 bases between. Looked up from germline, CDR1 is DFQATT and CDR2 is SNEGSKA (reference sequence). This CDR3 contains 16 residues.

The V and J genes are TRBV20-1 and TRBJ2-7; a weak D match, TRBD2 (5 bases). Looked up from germline, CDR1 is DFQATT and CDR2 is SNEGSKA (reference sequence). There are 16 residues in the CDR3. V was pared by 0 bases and J by 0 bases, with 15 bases between. In DNA, the CDR3 is TGCAGTGCTAGAGATCCGGGGAGACGGAGCTCCTACGAGCAGTACTTC. The encoded protein is CSARDPGRRSSYEQYF.

This clonotype showed up just a few times. The chain combines TRBV15 with TRBJ1-5; the D gene is possibly TRBD1 (5 bases). The V gene lost 0 bases and the J gene lost 7 bases, with 10 bases spanning the gap. CDR3 size: 14 residues. Germline V gene data show CDR1 as LNHNV and CDR2 as YYDKDF (reference sequence). The CDR3 DNA reads TGTGCCACCAGCAGAGAGTCGGGGCGACAGCCCCAGCATTTT. This codes for CATSRESGRQPQHF.

The genes are TRBV5-1 and TRBJ2-1, with 14 positions matching TRBD2. Trimming took 2 bases from V and 8 from J; bases not matched to a gene: 9. Germline CDR1 and CDR2: SGHRS and YFSETQ. This CDR3 comprises 17 residues. The CDR3, as DNA: TGCGCCAGCAGCTTCATGACTAGCGGGAGGGCCGTAGATGAGCAGTTCTTC. Its translation: CASSFMTSGRAVDEQFF.

This clonotype showed up just a few times. The J gene is TRBJ2-1, the V gene TRBV12-3 or TRBV12-4; D is unclear. The CDR3 sequence is 12 residues long. Between the trimmed V and J ends, which lost 5 bases and 12 bases, there was a span of 14 bases. DNA for the CDR3: TGTGCCAGCAGTCAATCCCCCAGAGGGCAGTTCTTC. This codes for CASSQSPRGQFF.

This chain connects TRBV2 to TRBJ1-1, with D perhaps matching TRBD1 (5 bases). The CDR3 is made up of 14 amino acids. Between the trimmed V and J ends, which lost 7 bases and 1 base, there was a span of 13 bases. Germline lookup yields CDR1 SNHLY and CDR2 FYNNEI. The CDR3 DNA is TGTGCCAGCAATCTTGTGGGGACGAACACTGAAGCTTTCTTT. This codes for CASNLVGTNTEAFF.

The chain combines TRBV4-3 with TRBJ1-2; D perhaps matches TRBD1 (5 bases). Germline V gene lookup returns CDR1 LGHNA and CDR2 YSLEER. The CDR3 extends over 13 amino acids. Deletions cut 7 bases from V and 4 bases from J, with 13 bases between. The CDR3 DNA is TGCGCCAGCACGCCAGGGTCCGGCTATGGCTACACCTTC. This gives the protein CASTPGSGYGYTF.

This clonotype occurred a few times. This chain links TRBV6-2 or TRBV6-3 with TRBJ2-6; no firm D call. The CDR3 runs to 15 residues. Germline CDR1 and CDR2: MNHEY and SVGEGT. V lost 6 bases to trimming and J lost 2 bases, with 11 bases between them. The CDR3 loop reads CASRSASAGANVLTF. For the CDR3, the DNA is TGTGCCAGCAGATCCGCCAGCGCTGGGGCCAACGTCCTGACTTTC.

This chain links TRBV7-2 with TRBJ1-5, with no clear D. Germline CDR1 and CDR2: SGHTA and FQGNSA. The CDR3 has 16 amino acids. V lost 0 bases to trimming and J lost 2 bases, with 11 bases between them. The CDR3: CASSLAEWTGNQPQHF. CDR3 nucleotide sequence: TGTGCCAGCAGCTTAGCTGAGTGGACGGGCAATCAGCCCCAGCATTTT.

The V and J genes are TRBV27 and TRBJ2-7, with 11 bases that match TRBD1. V lost 0 bases to trimming and J lost 1 base; unmatched junction nucleotides: 5. The CDR3 runs 17 residues. The germline V gene has CDR1 MNHEY and CDR2 SMNVEV (reference sequence). The CDR3 is CASSLSGQGGFSYEQYF. The CDR3 DNA sequence: TGTGCCAGCAGTTTATCGGGACAGGGGGGCTTTTCCTACGAGCAGTACTTC.

This chain connects TRBV24-1 to TRBJ2-2; D unresolved. CDR1 is KGHDR and CDR2 is SFDVKD in the germline V gene. The CDR3 contains 15 residues. Trimming shortened V by 4 bases and J by 5 bases, and 13 bases separated the two germline ends. The CDR3 loop reads CATSDRIWGTGELFF. CDR3 sequence (DNA): TGTGCCACCAGTGACCGGATTTGGGGAACCGGGGAGCTGTTTTTT.

This chain links TRBV12-3 or TRBV12-4 with TRBJ2-1, with D unclear. The V end lost 2 bases, the J end lost 10 bases, and 12 bases lay between the germline ends. The CDR3 consists of 13 residues. The CDR3 DNA follows: TGTGCCAGCAGTTTATTTTACGGACCGGAGCAGTTCTTC. Its protein product is CASSLFYGPEQFF.